This TCR beta chain was obtained from a study of T-cell reconstitution after alpha-beta-depleted transplantation in children. This clonotype was counted ten times or more. Its antigen is unknown. Germline V lookup: CDR1 SGHRS, CDR2 YFSETQ. CDR3 length: 15 amino acids. Trimming shortened V by 0 bases and J by 5 bases, and 11 bases separated the two germline ends. During its preparation, the TCRbeta library received unique molecular identifiers. TCRdb passed the PCR reads through MiXCR, listing each CDR3 protein once. This sample has about 500,000 distinct CDR3 sequences; about 10% occur once, and the top ten carry 12% to 15%. Study observations and caveats: Several patients had high TCRbeta diversity at day 60; it came from surviving recipient T cells and thymic progenitors. Several hundred graft clones that had expanded were reportedly the source of alpha-beta T cells about two months after transplant. Among T cells one year after transplant, newly produced cells accounted for most counts and diversity.

The clonotype originates from a female patient between 2 and 15 years old who had a stem cell transplant for aplastic anemia, so the T cells may come from the graft donor. V usage is TRBV5-1 and J usage is TRBJ2-2; D ambiguous. The specimen was PBMCs, mostly from graft donor cells, collected 180 days after TCRalphabeta/CD19-depleted stem cell transplant. In DNA form, the CDR3 reads TGCGCCAGCAGCTTGGCAAGTAGCCTAACCGGGGAGCTGTTTTTT. Encoded protein: CASSLASSLTGELFF.